This TCR beta chain appears in the sequencing data of a study of cytomegalovirus exposure and HLA in healthy donors. With 60 Vbeta and 13 Jbeta primers, the PCR was carried out. Produced via immunoSEQ multiplex PCR; TCRdb's table is partial and in-frame only. The sample lists about 120,000 clones; about 73% were seen once. In the case of this clone: Its cognate antigen is unknown.

Study-wide results and limits: A later analysis found TCR association rates differed by HLA locus, highest for DRB1 and lowest for HLA-C. Being productive about 90% or about 30% of the time was typical of most TCR beta V segments in an earlier analysis.

The sequencing sample was made of PBMCs. The clonotype originates from a woman between 35 and 50 years old in good health and CMV-seronegative.

In DNA, the CDR3 is TGCAGCGTTAAGTCGGCGGGGGGATACGAGCAGTACTTC. Translating it yields CSVKSAGGYEQYF. The genes are TRBV29-1 and TRBJ2-7, with 8 positions matching TRBD2. Germline values: CDR1 SQVTM, CDR2 ANQGSEA. This CDR3 is built from 13 residues. The trim removed 5 bases at V and 4 bases at J, leaving 7 bases unmatched.